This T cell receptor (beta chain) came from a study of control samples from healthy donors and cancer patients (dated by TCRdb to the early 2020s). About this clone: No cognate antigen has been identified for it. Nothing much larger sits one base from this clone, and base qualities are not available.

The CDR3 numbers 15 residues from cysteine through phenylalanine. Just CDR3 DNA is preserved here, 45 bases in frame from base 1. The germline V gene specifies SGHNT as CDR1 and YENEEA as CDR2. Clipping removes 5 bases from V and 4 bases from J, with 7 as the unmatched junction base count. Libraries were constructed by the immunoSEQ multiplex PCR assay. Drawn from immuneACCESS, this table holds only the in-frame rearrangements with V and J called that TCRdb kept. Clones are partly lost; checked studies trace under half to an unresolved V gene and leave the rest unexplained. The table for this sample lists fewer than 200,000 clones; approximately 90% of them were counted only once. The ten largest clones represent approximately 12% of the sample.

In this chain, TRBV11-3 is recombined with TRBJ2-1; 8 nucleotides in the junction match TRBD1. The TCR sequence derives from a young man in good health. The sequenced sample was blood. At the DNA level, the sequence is TGTGCCAGCAGCCCCGGGGACAGGAGTTACAATGAGCAGTTCTTC. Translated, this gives CASSPGDRSYNEQFF.